The 3 T cell receptor beta chains given below trace back to one sample, sequenced in a study of blood T cells in healthy people across ages. A second PCR, run for about 6 to 12 cycles, used a sample-barcoded 5' primer plus a J-beta primer mix. TCRdb reanalysed the 5' RACE reads using MiXCR and keeps one entry per CDR3 protein. This sample carries about 1.1 million distinct CDR3 sequences, less than 45% of them seen once, and the ten largest clones take about an eighth. The sequenced sample consisted of blood. The receptors shown here come from a man aged 18 to 30 in good health.

The chain recombines TRBV7-9 with TRBJ2-1; no clear D gene. The CDR3 is made up of 12 amino acids. The germline V and J ends were trimmed by 5 bases and 6 bases, with 8 bases remaining between them. In germline, CDR1 is SEHNR, CDR2 FQNEAQ (reference sequence). CDR3: CASSRIGNEQFF. DNA for the CDR3: TGTGCCAGCAGCCGAATTGGCAATGAGCAGTTCTTC.

The rearrangement links TRBV20-1 to TRBJ2-1; the D gene could be TRBD1 or TRBD2 (6 bases each). The V gene's germline CDR1 is DFQATT and CDR2 SNEGSKA (reference sequence). The V end was cut by 3 bases, the J end by 2 bases, with 23 bases between. There are 18 residues in the CDR3. CDR3 bases: TGCAGTGCTAGTTTAGGTTGGGGGGCGATCTCCACCTACAATGAGCAGTTCTTC. It codes for CSASLGWGAISTYNEQFF.

This clonotype was observed at least ten times. The genes are TRBV2 and TRBJ1-5; D gene ambiguous. This CDR3 is 20 amino acids long. The V end was cut by 2 bases, the J end by 0 bases, with 23 bases between. Germline CDR1 and CDR2: SNHLY and FYNNEI. The CDR3 DNA follows: TGTGCCAGCAGTGAAACCCCGGTTTGGTTATATCGGGGTAGCAATCAGCCCCAGCATTTT. Its translation: CASSETPVWLYRGSNQPQHF.